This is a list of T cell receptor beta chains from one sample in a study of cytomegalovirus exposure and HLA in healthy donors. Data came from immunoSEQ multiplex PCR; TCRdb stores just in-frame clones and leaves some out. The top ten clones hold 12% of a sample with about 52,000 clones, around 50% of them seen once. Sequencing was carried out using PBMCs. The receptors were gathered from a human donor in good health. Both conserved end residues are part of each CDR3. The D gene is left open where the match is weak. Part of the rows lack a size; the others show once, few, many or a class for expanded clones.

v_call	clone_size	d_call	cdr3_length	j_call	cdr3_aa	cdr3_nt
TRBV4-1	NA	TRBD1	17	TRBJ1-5	CASSHPRTGRVNQPQHF	TGCGCCAGCAGCCACCCTAGGACAGGGAGAGTCAATCAGCCCCAGCATTTT
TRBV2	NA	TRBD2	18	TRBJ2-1	CASSSGTSGGAVLNEQFF	TGTGCCAGCAGTAGCGGGACTAGCGGGGGGGCCGTTCTCAATGAGCAGTTCTTC
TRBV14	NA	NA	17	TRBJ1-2	CASSHRNRPVPSYGYTF	TGTGCCAGCAGCCATAGGAACAGGCCCGTCCCGAGTTATGGCTACACCTTC
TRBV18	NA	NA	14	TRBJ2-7	CASSRGEALREQYF	TGTGCCAGCTCACGGGGGGAAGCTCTACGCGAGCAGTACTTC
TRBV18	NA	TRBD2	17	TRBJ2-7	CASSPWTSGGSSYEQYF	TGTGCCAGCTCACCCTGGACTAGCGGGGGGAGCTCCTACGAGCAGTACTTC
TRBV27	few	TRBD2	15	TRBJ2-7	CASSFDERGTYEQYF	TGTGCCAGCAGTTTCGATGAGCGGGGGACCTACGAGCAGTACTTC
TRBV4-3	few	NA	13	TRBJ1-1	CASSQGANTEAFF	TGCGCCAGCAGCCAAGGGGCGAACACTGAAGCTTTCTTT
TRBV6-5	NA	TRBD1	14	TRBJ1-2	CASTNSGQGVGYTF	TGTGCCAGCACCAACTCGGGACAGGGGGTCGGCTACACCTTC
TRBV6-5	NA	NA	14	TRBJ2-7	CAGILDYTIYEQYF	TGTGCCGGAATACTGGACTACACGATCTACGAGCAGTACTTC
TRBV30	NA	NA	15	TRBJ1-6	CAWSSQMRLGSPLHF	TGTGCCTGGAGTTCCCAAATGCGACTTGGGTCACCCCTCCACTTT
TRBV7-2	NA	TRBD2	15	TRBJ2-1	CASSIGTSGYNEQFF	TGTGCCAGCAGCATCGGGACTAGCGGTTACAATGAGCAGTTCTTC
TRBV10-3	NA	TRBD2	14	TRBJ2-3	CAISDSGGPITQYF	TGTGCCATCAGTGATAGCGGGGGGCCAATTACGCAGTATTTT
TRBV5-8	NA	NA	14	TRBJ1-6	CASSLVARSSPLHF	TGTGCCAGCAGCTTGGTGGCCAGGTCGTCACCCCTCCACTTT
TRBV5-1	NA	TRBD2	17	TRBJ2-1	CASSLNGRFGSYNEQFF	TGCGCCAGCAGCTTGAACGGGAGGTTCGGCTCCTACAATGAGCAGTTCTTC
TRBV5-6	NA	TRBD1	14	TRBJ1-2	CASSLGTGRYGYTF	TGTGCCAGCAGCTTGGGGACAGGGCGCTATGGCTACACCTTC
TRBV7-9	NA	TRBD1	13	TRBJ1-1	CASSPALDRAAFF	TGTGCCAGCAGTCCCGCTCTCGACAGGGCGGCTTTCTTT
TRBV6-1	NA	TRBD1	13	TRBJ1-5	CASSWDSRQPQHF	TGTGCCAGCAGCTGGGACAGCAGGCAGCCCCAGCATTTT
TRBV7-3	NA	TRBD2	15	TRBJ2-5	CASSLGTSGVETQYF	TGTGCCAGCAGCTTGGGGACTAGCGGGGTGGAGACCCAGTACTTC
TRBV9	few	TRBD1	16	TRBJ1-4	CASSVAESRGQGILFF	TGTGCCAGCAGCGTAGCTGAGTCCAGGGGGCAGGGGATACTGTTTTTT
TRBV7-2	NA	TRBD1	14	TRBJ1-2	CASSTGQHNYGYTF	TGTGCCAGCAGCACGGGACAGCATAACTATGGCTACACCTTC
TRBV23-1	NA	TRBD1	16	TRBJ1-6	CASSQGTGGMDSPLHF	TGCGCCAGCAGTCAAGGGACAGGGGGCATGGATTCACCCCTCCACTTT
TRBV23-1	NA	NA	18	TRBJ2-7	CASSQSSSSQGGPYEQYF	TGCGCCAGCAGTCAATCGTCATCGAGTCAGGGAGGCCCCTACGAGCAGTACTTC
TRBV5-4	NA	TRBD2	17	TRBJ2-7	CASSPWGGSGRSYEQYF	TGTGCCAGCAGCCCCTGGGGGGGTAGCGGGCGTTCCTACGAGCAGTACTTC
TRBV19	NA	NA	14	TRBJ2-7	CASMEGVNSYEQYF	TGTGCCAGTATGGAAGGGGTTAACTCCTACGAGCAGTACTTC
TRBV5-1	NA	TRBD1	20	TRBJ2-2	CASSWPSSRPGGGLPGELFF	TGCGCCAGCAGCTGGCCCTCAAGTCGTCCAGGGGGCGGGTTGCCCGGGGAGCTGTTTTTT
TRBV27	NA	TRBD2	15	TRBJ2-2	CASSPLGTRSGELFF	TGTGCCAGCAGTCCTCTAGGGACTAGATCCGGGGAGCTGTTTTTT